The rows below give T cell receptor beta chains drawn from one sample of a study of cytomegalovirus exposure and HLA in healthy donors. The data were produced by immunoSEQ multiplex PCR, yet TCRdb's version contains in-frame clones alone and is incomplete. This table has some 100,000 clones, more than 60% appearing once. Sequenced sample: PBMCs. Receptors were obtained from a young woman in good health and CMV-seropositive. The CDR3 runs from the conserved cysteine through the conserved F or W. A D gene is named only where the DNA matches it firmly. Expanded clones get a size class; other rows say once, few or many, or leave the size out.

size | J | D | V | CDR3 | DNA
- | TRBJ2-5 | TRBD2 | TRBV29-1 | CSVEDLLAGLLQETQYF | TGCAGCGTTGAAGATCTGCTAGCGGGACTTCTCCAAGAGACCCAGTACTTC
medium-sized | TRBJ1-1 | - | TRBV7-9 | CASSFMANTEAFF | TGTGCCAGCAGCTTTATGGCGAACACTGAAGCTTTCTTT
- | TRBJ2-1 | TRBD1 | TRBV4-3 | CASSQAQGVYNEQFF | TGCGCCAGCAGCCAAGCACAGGGGGTCTACAATGAGCAGTTCTTC
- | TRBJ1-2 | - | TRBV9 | CASSVGRYGYTF | TGTGCCAGCAGCGTAGGTAGATATGGCTACACCTTC
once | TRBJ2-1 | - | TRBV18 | CASSGDSLNEQFF | TGTGCCAGCTCCGGGGACTCGCTCAATGAGCAGTTCTTC
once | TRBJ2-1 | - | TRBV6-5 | CASSYSEGARRNEQFF | TGTGCCAGCAGTTACTCGGAGGGGGCACGAAGGAATGAGCAGTTCTTC
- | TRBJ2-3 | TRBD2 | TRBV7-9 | CASSLGLAGSTDTQYF | TGTGCCAGCAGCCTAGGACTAGCGGGGAGCACAGATACGCAGTATTTT
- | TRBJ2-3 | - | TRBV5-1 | CASSLDIEITDTQYF | TGCGCCAGCAGCTTGGATATAGAGATCACAGATACGCAGTATTTT
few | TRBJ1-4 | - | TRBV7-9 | CASSLTDVGGKLFF | TGTGCCAGCAGCTTAACGGATGTCGGGGGAAAACTGTTTTTT
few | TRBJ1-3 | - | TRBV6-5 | CASSSVDTIYF | TGTGCCAGCAGCTCAGTGGACACCATATATTTT
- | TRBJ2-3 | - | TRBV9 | CASSVEGVRVDTQYF | TGTGCCAGCAGCGTAGAGGGAGTGAGGGTGGATACGCAGTATTTT
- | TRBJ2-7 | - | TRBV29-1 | CSVERRQVLTGYEQYF | TGCAGCGTTGAACGGCGACAGGTCTTGACGGGGTACGAGCAGTACTTC
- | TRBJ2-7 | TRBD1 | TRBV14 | CASSQDIGQGDNEQYF | TGTGCCAGCAGCCAAGATATAGGACAGGGGGACAACGAGCAGTACTTC
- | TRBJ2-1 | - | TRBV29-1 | CSVGGAEQFF | TGCAGCGTTGGCGGGGCCGAGCAGTTCTTC
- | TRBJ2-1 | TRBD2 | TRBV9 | CASSPPIAGGTNEQFF | TGTGCCAGCAGCCCGCCGATAGCGGGAGGAACCAATGAGCAGTTCTTC
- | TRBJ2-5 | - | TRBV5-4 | CASSSAGLVQETQYF | TGTGCCAGCAGCTCGGCAGGGCTAGTCCAAGAGACCCAGTACTTC
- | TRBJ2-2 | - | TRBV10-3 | CAIGGSTHPGELFF | TGTGCCATCGGGGGCTCCACCCACCCCGGGGAGCTGTTTTTT
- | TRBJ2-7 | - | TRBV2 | CASSEVAAHEQYF | TGTGCCAGCAGTGAAGTGGCGGCGCACGAGCAGTACTTC
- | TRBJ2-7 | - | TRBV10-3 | CAISESNQGYEQYF | TGTGCCATCAGTGAGTCGAATCAGGGCTACGAGCAGTACTTC
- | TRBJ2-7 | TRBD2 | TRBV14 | CASSPYLGLAGGPAYEQYF | TGTGCCAGCAGCCCTTACCTTGGACTAGCGGGAGGGCCCGCCTACGAGCAGTACTTC
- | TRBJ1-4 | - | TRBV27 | CASSLSGGGEKLFF | TGTGCCAGCAGTTTATCGGGGGGAGGTGAAAAACTGTTTTTT
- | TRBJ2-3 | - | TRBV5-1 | CAGGPGGTDTQYF | TGCGCCGGAGGACCAGGGGGCACAGATACGCAGTATTTT
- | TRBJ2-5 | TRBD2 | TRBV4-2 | CASSQDLAGGETQYF | TGTGCCAGCAGCCAAGATCTAGCGGGAGGGGAGACCCAGTACTTC
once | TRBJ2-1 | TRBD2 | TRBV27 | CASSSGTSAYNEQFF | TGTGCCAGCAGTTCTGGGACTAGTGCATACAATGAGCAGTTCTTC
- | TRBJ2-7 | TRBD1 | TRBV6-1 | CASSEAQGAVYEQYF | TGTGCCAGCAGTGAAGCACAGGGGGCGGTGTACGAGCAGTACTTC